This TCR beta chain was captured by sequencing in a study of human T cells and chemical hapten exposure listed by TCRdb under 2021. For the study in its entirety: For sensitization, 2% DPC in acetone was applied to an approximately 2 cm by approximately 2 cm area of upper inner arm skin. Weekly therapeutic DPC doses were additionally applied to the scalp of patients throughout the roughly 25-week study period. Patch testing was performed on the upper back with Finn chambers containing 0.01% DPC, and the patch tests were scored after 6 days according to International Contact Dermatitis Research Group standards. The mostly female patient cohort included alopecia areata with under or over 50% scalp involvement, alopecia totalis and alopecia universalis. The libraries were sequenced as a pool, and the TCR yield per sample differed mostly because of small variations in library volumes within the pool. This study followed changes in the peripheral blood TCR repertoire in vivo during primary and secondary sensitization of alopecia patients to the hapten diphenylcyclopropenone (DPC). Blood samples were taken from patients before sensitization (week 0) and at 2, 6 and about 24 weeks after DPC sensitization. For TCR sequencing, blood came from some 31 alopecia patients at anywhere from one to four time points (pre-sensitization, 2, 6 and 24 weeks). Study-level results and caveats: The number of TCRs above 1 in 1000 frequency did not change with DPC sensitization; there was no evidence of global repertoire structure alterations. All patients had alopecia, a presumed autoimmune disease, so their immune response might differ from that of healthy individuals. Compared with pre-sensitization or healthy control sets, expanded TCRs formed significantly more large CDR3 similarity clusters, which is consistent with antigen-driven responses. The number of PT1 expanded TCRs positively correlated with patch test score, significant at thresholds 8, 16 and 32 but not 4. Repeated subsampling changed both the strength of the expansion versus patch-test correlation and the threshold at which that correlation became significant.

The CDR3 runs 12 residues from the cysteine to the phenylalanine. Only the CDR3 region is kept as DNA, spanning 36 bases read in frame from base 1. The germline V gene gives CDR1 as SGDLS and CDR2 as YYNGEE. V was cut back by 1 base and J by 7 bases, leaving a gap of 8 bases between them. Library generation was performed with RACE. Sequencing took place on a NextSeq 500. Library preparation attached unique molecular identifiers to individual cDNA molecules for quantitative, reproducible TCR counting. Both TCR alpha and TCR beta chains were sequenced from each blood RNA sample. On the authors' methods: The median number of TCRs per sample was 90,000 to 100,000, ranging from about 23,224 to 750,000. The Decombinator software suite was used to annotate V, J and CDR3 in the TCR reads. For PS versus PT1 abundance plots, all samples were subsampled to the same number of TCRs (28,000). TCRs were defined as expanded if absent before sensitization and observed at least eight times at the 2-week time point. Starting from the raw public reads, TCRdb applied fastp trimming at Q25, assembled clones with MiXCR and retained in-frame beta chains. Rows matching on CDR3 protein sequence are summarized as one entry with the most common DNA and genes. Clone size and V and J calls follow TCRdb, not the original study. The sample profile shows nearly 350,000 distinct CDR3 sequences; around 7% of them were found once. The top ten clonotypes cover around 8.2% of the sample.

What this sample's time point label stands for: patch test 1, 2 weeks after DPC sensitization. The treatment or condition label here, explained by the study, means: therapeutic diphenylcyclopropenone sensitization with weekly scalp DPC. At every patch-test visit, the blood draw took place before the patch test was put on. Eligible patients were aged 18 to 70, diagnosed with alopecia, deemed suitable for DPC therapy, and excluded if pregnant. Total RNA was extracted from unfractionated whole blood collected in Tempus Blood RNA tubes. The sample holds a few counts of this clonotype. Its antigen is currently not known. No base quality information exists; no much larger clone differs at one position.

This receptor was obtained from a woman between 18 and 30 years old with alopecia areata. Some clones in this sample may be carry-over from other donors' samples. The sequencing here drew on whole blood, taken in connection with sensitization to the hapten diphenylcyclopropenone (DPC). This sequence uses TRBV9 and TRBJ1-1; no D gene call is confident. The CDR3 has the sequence CASSVWGREAFF. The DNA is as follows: TGTGCCAGCAGCGTATGGGGTCGTGAAGCTTTCTTT.